Sequencing of this TCR beta chain was carried out in a study of shared clonotypes between healthy human individuals. Methods used by the authors: Junction-only immunoSEQ sequences carried no quality scores, so filtering differed. The protocol was immunoSEQ multiplex PCR, while the TCRdb copy is restricted to in-frame clones and leaves out a portion. From that table come the V and J calls and clone size; the DNA was used to work out D and trimming. Of a few million clones detected, 90% to 95% appear once; the ten largest clones hold 0.11% to 0.15%. Germline values: CDR1 MDHEN, CDR2 SYDVKM. The CDR3 is made up of 15 amino acids. With 6 bases removed from V and 1 base from J, the gap between germline ends came to 13 bases.

This TCR was recovered from a young man in good health. V is TRBV28 and J is TRBJ1-5, with D possibly matching TRBD1 (5 bases). Sequencing input: naive CD4+ T cells sorted from blood. Subset noted: CD45RA+ positively selected. Written as DNA, the CDR3 is TGTGCCAGCAGACCCCCCGGGGGGAGCAATCAGCCCCAGCATTTT. Translating gives CASRPPGGSNQPQHF.